Reported below is one TCR beta chain. The antigen remains undetermined. This entry belongs to a study of beta chain features in type 1 diabetes. Study-wide results and limits: Whether TCRB rearrangement is influenced by HLA type went unresolved here. Within patients, naive, central memory and Treg TCRB repertoires seemed more similar than within healthy donors. For Type 1 diabetes patients, all four CD4+ subsets carried TCRB CDR3s that were moderately but significantly shorter.

The length of the CDR3 is 15 residues. Trimming stripped 6 bases from V and 8 bases from J, with 19 bases between. The germline V gene has CDR1 SGHTA and CDR2 FQGNSA. The isolated RNA, all of it, was reverse transcribed, so expressed TCRB transcripts were what got sequenced. The table came from immunoSEQ multiplex PCR; TCRdb's copy has only in-frame clones and leaves some out. The sample shows roughly 370,000 clones, around 13% of them seen only once. The sequencing input was naive CD4+ T cells from blood. The chain links TRBV7-2 to TRBJ1-4, with D tentatively TRBD1 (5 bases). The sequence came from a man aged 25 to 45 in good health. CDR3 nucleotides: TGTGCCAGCAGTACTACAGGCACCTCGGGCGAAAAACTGTTTTTT. Protein product: CASSTTGTSGEKLFF.